The entry below gives a single T cell receptor beta chain sequence along with its context. The antigen remains undetermined. The entry originates in a study of beta chain features in type 1 diabetes. Donors contributed one heparinised blood draw apiece, averaging about 120 mL. Study-level findings and limits: Across all four CD4+ subsets, people with type 1 diabetes showed modestly shorter TCRB CDR3s. Among patients, naive, central memory and Treg TCRB repertoires appeared more similar than among healthy donors. When cDNA is sequenced, cells with high TCR expression could be over-represented.

The isolated RNA, all of it, was reverse transcribed, so expressed TCRB transcripts were what got sequenced. Only in-frame clones appear in the TCRdb table, and some are missing; sequencing was by immunoSEQ multiplex PCR. The sample shows 680,000 or so clones, roughly 13% of them seen only once. CDR1 ENHRY and CDR2 SYGVKD come from the germline V gene. This CDR3 region has 15 residues. V lost 2 bases to trimming and J lost 2 bases; unmatched junction nucleotides: 4. The sample taken for sequencing was naive CD4+ T cells from blood. The sequence came from a man aged 18 to 29 with type 1 diabetes. The chain combines TRBV10-3 with TRBJ2-7; 9 bases map to TRBD1. CDR3 amino acids: CAISEKGQGAYEQYF. In DNA, the CDR3 is TGTGCCATCAGTGAGAAGGGACAGGGTGCCTACGAGCAGTACTTC.